This TCR beta chain was found in a study of shared clonotypes between healthy human individuals. Overall study context: Donors were a couple of women and three men aged 18 to 49.

The CDR3 runs to 13 residues. Germline loops: CDR1 SGHDT, CDR2 YYEEEE. The V and J ends lost 3 bases and 4 bases, in that order; junction bases with no gene match: 2. Comment on this clone: This CDR3 is also generated by other DNA sequences in the sample.

At deep level, the assay was performed. Under the authors' procedure: Filtering of immunoSEQ junctional sequences could not match full-length read filtering. Generated by immunoSEQ multiplex PCR, the TCRdb table keeps only in-frame clones and is missing some. The V and J calls and clone size were taken over from that table, and D and trimming were inferred from the DNA. The sample records roughly 500,000 clones, roughly 77% being singletons. The TCR comes from a woman aged 40 to 49 in good health. Some clones in this sample may be carry-over from other donors' samples. Sequences were obtained from PBMCs. The rearrangement uses TRBV5-6 and TRBJ2-5; 8 bases agree with TRBD1. The CDR3 here is CASSWTGRETQYF. The DNA for the CDR3 is TGTGCCAGCAGCTGGACAGGGAGAGAGACCCAGTACTTC.